This entry lists 6 T cell receptor beta chains sequenced from one sample in a study of blood T cell repertoires in COVID-19. TCRdb's copy holds only in-frame clones and misses some; the assay was immunoSEQ multiplex PCR. The sample lists roughly 260,000 clones; around nine tenths were seen once. Sequencing was performed on peripheral blood. The receptors come from a man aged 35-49 years who had recovered from COVID-19.

V usage is TRBV6-2 or TRBV6-3 and J usage is TRBJ2-5, with D perhaps matching TRBD2 (6 bases). Deletions cut 2 bases from V and 2 bases from J, with 12 bases between. Per germline, CDR1 MNHEY and CDR2 SVGEGT. The CDR3 runs to 15 residues. The CDR3: CASSYPGVGQETQYF. The CDR3 DNA reads TGTGCCAGCAGTTACCCGGGAGTTGGGCAAGAGACCCAGTACTTC.

V is TRBV5-6 and J is TRBJ2-2, with D maybe TRBD1 (5 bases). Looked up from germline, CDR1 is SGHDT and CDR2 is YYEEEE. The length of the CDR3 is 13 residues. V was pared by 0 bases and J by 7 bases, with 7 bases between. The CDR3 here is CASSLAGNGELFF. CDR3 bases: TGTGCCAGCAGCTTGGCAGGGAACGGGGAGCTGTTTTTT.

The chain employs TRBV27 and TRBJ2-1; no firm D call. The CDR3 spans 12 residues. V lost 3 bases to trimming and J lost 9 bases, with 9 bases between them. The germline V gene encodes CDR1 MNHEY and CDR2 SMNVEV (reference sequence). Here the CDR3 DNA reads TGTGCCAGCAGTTTCCCCGGCGGTGAGCAGTTCTTC. Protein product: CASSFPGGEQFF.

The rearrangement links TRBV27 to TRBJ2-7; 9 bases agree with TRBD2. The germline V gene has CDR1 MNHEY and CDR2 SMNVEV (reference sequence). J lost 7 bases, V lost 5 bases, and 9 bases had no gene match. The CDR3 is 14 residues long. The CDR3 DNA sequence: TGTGCCAGCAGTCTCGTCGCGGGAGGGGGGGAGCAGTACTTC. Protein: CASSLVAGGGEQYF.

The rearrangement uses TRBV30 and TRBJ2-7, with 10 bases identical to TRBD2. The CDR3 is 14 amino acids. Trimming at V came to 0 bases and at J to 2 bases, leaving 1 base not matched to a gene. Germline CDR1 GTSNPN, CDR2 SVGIG (reference sequence). The CDR3 loop reads CAWSVAGGAYEQYF. In DNA form, the CDR3 reads TGTGCCTGGAGTGTAGCGGGAGGGGCCTACGAGCAGTACTTC.

This clone has a handful of counts. V gene TRBV5-4 combines with J gene TRBJ2-1; 12 bases line up with TRBD1. The CDR3 has 16 residues. CDR1 is SGHNT and CDR2 is YYREEE in the germline V gene (reference sequence). The V gene end was trimmed by 4 bases and the J gene end by 10 bases; junction bases not matched to a gene: 12. The CDR3 sequence: CASSENRDRGLWEQFF. CDR3 sequence (DNA): TGTGCCAGCAGCGAAAACCGGGACAGGGGGCTCTGGGAGCAGTTCTTC.